These 13 T cell receptor beta chains share one sample of origin, sequenced in a study of T cell changes during pregnancy in multiple sclerosis. Only in-frame clones appear in the TCRdb table, and some are missing; sequencing was by immunoSEQ multiplex PCR. The sample consists of tens of thousands of clones, 80% to 90% of them appearing once. Sample: CD4+ T cells from peripheral blood mononuclear cells, taken in the first trimester of pregnancy. The receptors derive from a female donor with multiple sclerosis, enrolled in a pregnancy study.

The chain links TRBV10-3 to TRBJ2-3, with TRBD2 matching over 10 bases. Trimming at V came to 6 bases and at J to 4 bases, leaving 4 bases not matched to a gene. Germline CDR1 reads ENHRY; CDR2 reads SYGVKD. The CDR3 has 14 amino acids. Here the CDR3 reads CAISRLAGADTQYF. Written as DNA, the CDR3 is TGTGCCATCAGCAGGCTAGCGGGAGCAGATACGCAGTATTTT.

The chain couples TRBV5-4 to TRBJ1-1; weak D call: TRBD1 (6 bases). There are 14 residues in the CDR3. Trimming pared 4 bases from V and 1 base from J, leaving 11 bases between. Germline V gene sequence: CDR1 SGHNT, CDR2 YYREEE (reference sequence). This CDR3 is CASSEGHANTEAFF. Written as DNA, the CDR3 is TGTGCCAGCAGCGAGGGACACGCGAACACTGAAGCTTTCTTT. Drawing the rest from reference TRBV5-4 and TRBJ1-1, the complete variable domain is ETGVTQSPTHLIKTRGQQVTLRCSSQSGHNTVSWYQQALGQGPQFIFQYYREEENGRGNFPPRFSGLQFPNYSSELNVNALELDDSALYLCASSEGHANTEAFFGQGTRLTVV.

The table lists this clone with a count of one. The chain has TRBV5-1 and TRBJ2-1; D not resolved. Germline V gene sequence: CDR1 SGHRS, CDR2 YFSETQ. V shed 3 bases and J shed 0 bases, with 13 bases lying between them. CDR3 length: 16 residues. The CDR3 is CASSSFWASSYNEQFF. In nucleotides, the CDR3 is TGCGCCAGCAGCTCTTTCTGGGCGAGCTCCTACAATGAGCAGTTCTTC.

This chain uses TRBV5-1 with TRBJ2-3; the match to TRBD2 covers 12 bases. The CDR3 length is 17 residues. Trimming at V came to 0 bases and at J to 2 bases, leaving 4 bases not matched to a gene. Germline assignment: CDR1 SGHRS and CDR2 YFSETQ. The CDR3 loop is CASSLGTSGGLTDTQYF. CDR3 in DNA: TGCGCCAGCAGCTTGGGAACTAGCGGGGGGCTCACAGATACGCAGTATTTT.

In its sample, this clone was seen a few times. The chain carries TRBV5-1 and TRBJ1-1, with 11 bases that match TRBD1. V lost 4 bases and J lost 4; bases outside the gene matches: 3. This CDR3 spans 14 amino acids. Germline V CDR1 and CDR2: SGHRS, YFSETQ. The CDR3 DNA follows: TGCGCCAGCAGCCAAGGGACAGGGGGCACTGAAGCTTTCTTT. It encodes CASSQGTGGTEAFF.

CDR3 residues: CASSLGPSGGTNEQFF. In DNA, the CDR3 is TGCGCCAGCAGCTTGGGGCCTAGCGGGGGAACCAATGAGCAGTTCTTC. This sequence joins TRBV5-1 and TRBJ2-1, with TRBD2 identical over 10 bases. The V gene end was trimmed by 0 bases and the J gene end by 6 bases; junction bases not matched to a gene: 6. Germline-derived CDR1 and CDR2 are SGHRS and YFSETQ. CDR3 length equals 16 residues.

This clone appeared a few times. Within the sample, other DNA sequences also encode this same CDR3. The chain is built from TRBV5-1 and TRBJ2-4; maybe TRBD1 (5 bases). Trimming removed 0 bases at V and 9 bases at J, with 10 bases between. The CDR3 contains 13 residues. Germline CDR1 and CDR2: SGHRS and YFSETQ. The CDR3, as DNA: TGCGCCAGCAGCTTGGGGCAGGGTGGCATTCAGTACTTC. This codes for CASSLGQGGIQYF.

The V call is TRBV6-5, the J call TRBJ1-1; possible D gene TRBD1, 6 bases. Germline-derived CDR1 and CDR2 are MNHEY and SVGAGI. Trimming shortened V by 6 bases and J by 0 bases, and 14 bases separated the two germline ends. The CDR3 covers 15 residues. CDR3 DNA: TGTGCCAGCAGCCGATCCCAGGGGTTGAACACTGAAGCTTTCTTT. Translation: CASSRSQGLNTEAFF.

The chain links TRBV19 to TRBJ2-7, with 10 nucleotides matching TRBD1. In germline, CDR1 is LNHDA, CDR2 SQIVND (reference sequence). Losses at the gene ends were 8 bases for V and 0 bases for J; bases not matched to a gene: 1. The CDR3 loop spans 13 amino acids. The CDR3 coding sequence is TGTGCCAGTCGACAGGGGGCCTCCTACGAGCAGTACTTC. This gives the protein CASRQGASYEQYF.

The J gene is TRBJ1-1, the V gene TRBV7-9; 9 nucleotides agree with TRBD1. This CDR3 is built from 15 residues. V lost 2 bases to trimming and J lost 5 bases; unmatched junction nucleotides: 6. The germline V gene has CDR1 SEHNR and CDR2 FQNEAQ (reference sequence). CDR3 in DNA: TGTGCCAGCAGCTTACTGAGGACAGGGGCGACTGAAGCTTTCTTT. It codes for CASSLLRTGATEAFF.

This clone was seen more than once but under ten times. J is TRBJ1-5 and V is TRBV6-5; 9 bases line up with TRBD1. The germline V gene has CDR1 MNHEY and CDR2 SVGAGI. The CDR3 runs 14 residues. V shed 6 bases and J 7 bases; nucleotides not matched to a gene: 7. CDR3 sequence reads: CASRHLQGAQPQHF. The CDR3 DNA follows: TGTGCCAGCAGACACCTACAGGGGGCGCAGCCCCAGCATTTT.

V usage is TRBV6-1 and J usage is TRBJ2-7; the D gene is possibly TRBD1 (6 bases). The CDR3 is made up of 13 amino acids. V was shortened by 7 bases and J by 2 bases, with 12 bases between the two germline ends. From germline, CDR1 is MNHNS and CDR2 SASEGT. The CDR3 loop is CASTLTGAYEQYF. The CDR3 DNA is TGTGCCAGCACCTTGACAGGAGCCTACGAGCAGTACTTC.

The rearrangement links TRBV6-5 to TRBJ1-1, with a possible D match to TRBD1 (5 bases). The V end lost 6 bases, the J end lost 3 bases, and 8 bases lay between the germline ends. The CDR3 loop spans 12 amino acids. The germline V gene has CDR1 MNHEY and CDR2 SVGAGI. CDR3 sequence (DNA): TGTGCCAGCAGCAGGGCCTACACTGAAGCTTTCTTT. Its translation: CASSRAYTEAFF.